The present entry profiles one T cell receptor beta chain with its context. The antigen remains unidentified. These data originate in a study of beta chain features in type 1 diabetes. Study context: Healthy donors and patients had similar age, gender and cell yields.

Trimming shortened V by 5 bases and J by 5 bases, and 10 bases separated the two germline ends. This CDR3 region has 12 residues. Germline loops: CDR1 SGHTA, CDR2 FQGNSA. The investigators reverse transcribed all of the isolated RNA, so they sequenced expressed TCRB transcripts. Sequencing was performed with immunoSEQ multiplex PCR; in TCRdb, only in-frame clones are kept and a portion is missing. Found here are 300,000 to 350,000 clones, over 7% of them singletons; the top ten hold 1%. Broader study findings: Shorter TCRB CDR3s, moderately but significantly so, were found in Type 1 diabetes patients in all four CD4+ subsets.

The TCR was taken from a man aged 25 to 45 with type 1 diabetes. J is TRBJ2-7 and V is TRBV7-2; D is undetermined. Sequencing input: central memory CD4+ T cells from blood. The CDR3 coding sequence is TGTGCCAGCAGCCCAAGTCTTGACGAGCAGTACTTC. Translation: CASSPSLDEQYF.